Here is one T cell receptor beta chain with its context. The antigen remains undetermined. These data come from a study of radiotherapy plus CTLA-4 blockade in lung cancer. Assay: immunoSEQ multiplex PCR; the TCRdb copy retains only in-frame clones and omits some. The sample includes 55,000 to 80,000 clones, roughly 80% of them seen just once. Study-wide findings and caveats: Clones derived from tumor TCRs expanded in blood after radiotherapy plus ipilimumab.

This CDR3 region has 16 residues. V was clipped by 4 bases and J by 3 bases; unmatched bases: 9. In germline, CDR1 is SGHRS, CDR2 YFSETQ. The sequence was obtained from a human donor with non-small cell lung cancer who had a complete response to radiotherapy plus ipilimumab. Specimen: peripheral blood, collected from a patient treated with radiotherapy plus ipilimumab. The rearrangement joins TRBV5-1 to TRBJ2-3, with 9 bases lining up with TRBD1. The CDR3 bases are TGCGCCAGCAGCCCAAAGACAGGGGGAGTGACAGATACGCAGTATTTT. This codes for CASSPKTGGVTDTQYF.